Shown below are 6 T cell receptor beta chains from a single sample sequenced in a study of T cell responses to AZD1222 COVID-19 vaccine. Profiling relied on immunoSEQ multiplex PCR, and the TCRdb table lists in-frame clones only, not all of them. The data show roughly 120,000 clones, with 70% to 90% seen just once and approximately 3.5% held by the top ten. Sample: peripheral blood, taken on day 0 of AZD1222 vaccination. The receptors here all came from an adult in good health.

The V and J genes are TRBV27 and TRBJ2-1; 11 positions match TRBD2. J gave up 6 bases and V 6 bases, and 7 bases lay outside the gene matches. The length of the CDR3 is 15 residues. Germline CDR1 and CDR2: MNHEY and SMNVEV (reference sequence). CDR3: CASRIAGGPSNEQFF. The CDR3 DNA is TGTGCCAGCAGGATAGCGGGAGGGCCGAGCAATGAGCAGTTCTTC.

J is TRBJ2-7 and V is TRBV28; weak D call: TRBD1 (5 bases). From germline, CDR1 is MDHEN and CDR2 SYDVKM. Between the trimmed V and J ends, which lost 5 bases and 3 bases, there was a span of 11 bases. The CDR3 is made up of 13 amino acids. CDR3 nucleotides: TGTGCCAGCAGTCCGACAGCGAGCTACGAGCAGTACTTC. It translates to CASSPTASYEQYF.

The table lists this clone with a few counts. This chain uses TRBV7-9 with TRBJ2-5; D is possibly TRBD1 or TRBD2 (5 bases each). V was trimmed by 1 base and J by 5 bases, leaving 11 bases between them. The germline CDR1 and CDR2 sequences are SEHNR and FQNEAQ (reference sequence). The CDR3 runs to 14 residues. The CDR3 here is CASSLVAGTETQYF. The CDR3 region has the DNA TGTGCCAGCAGCTTAGTGGCAGGGACGGAGACCCAGTACTTC.

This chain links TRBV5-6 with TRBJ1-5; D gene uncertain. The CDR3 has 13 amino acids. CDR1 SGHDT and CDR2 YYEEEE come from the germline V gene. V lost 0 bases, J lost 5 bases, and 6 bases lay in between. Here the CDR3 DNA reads TGTGCCAGCAGCTTGGGGAGTCATCAGCCCCAGCATTTT. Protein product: CASSLGSHQPQHF. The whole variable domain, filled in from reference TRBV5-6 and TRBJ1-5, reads DAGVTQSPTHLIKTRGQQVTLRCSPKSGHDTVSWYQQALGQGPQFIFQYYEEEERQRGNFPDRFSGHQFPNYSSELNVNALLLGDSALYLCASSLGSHQPQHFGDGTRLSIL.

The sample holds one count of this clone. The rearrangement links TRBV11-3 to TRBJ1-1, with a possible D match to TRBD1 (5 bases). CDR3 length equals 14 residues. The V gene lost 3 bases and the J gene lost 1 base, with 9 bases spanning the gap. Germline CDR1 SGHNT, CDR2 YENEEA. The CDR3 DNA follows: TGTGCCAGCAGCTTGGGGCAGGAGAACACTGAAGCTTTCTTT. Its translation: CASSLGQENTEAFF. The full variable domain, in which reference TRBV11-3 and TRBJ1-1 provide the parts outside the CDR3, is EAGVVQSPRYKIIEKKQPVAFWCNPISGHNTLYWYLQNLGQGPELLIRYENEEAVDDSQLPKDRFSAERLKGVDSTLKIQPAELGDSAVYLCASSLGQENTEAFFGQGTRLTVV.

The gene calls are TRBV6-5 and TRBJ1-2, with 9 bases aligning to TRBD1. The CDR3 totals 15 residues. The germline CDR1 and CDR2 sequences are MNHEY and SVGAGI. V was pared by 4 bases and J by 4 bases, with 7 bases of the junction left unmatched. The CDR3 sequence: CASSSTRDRAYGYTF. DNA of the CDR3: TGTGCCAGCAGTTCGACCCGGGACAGGGCCTATGGCTACACCTTC.